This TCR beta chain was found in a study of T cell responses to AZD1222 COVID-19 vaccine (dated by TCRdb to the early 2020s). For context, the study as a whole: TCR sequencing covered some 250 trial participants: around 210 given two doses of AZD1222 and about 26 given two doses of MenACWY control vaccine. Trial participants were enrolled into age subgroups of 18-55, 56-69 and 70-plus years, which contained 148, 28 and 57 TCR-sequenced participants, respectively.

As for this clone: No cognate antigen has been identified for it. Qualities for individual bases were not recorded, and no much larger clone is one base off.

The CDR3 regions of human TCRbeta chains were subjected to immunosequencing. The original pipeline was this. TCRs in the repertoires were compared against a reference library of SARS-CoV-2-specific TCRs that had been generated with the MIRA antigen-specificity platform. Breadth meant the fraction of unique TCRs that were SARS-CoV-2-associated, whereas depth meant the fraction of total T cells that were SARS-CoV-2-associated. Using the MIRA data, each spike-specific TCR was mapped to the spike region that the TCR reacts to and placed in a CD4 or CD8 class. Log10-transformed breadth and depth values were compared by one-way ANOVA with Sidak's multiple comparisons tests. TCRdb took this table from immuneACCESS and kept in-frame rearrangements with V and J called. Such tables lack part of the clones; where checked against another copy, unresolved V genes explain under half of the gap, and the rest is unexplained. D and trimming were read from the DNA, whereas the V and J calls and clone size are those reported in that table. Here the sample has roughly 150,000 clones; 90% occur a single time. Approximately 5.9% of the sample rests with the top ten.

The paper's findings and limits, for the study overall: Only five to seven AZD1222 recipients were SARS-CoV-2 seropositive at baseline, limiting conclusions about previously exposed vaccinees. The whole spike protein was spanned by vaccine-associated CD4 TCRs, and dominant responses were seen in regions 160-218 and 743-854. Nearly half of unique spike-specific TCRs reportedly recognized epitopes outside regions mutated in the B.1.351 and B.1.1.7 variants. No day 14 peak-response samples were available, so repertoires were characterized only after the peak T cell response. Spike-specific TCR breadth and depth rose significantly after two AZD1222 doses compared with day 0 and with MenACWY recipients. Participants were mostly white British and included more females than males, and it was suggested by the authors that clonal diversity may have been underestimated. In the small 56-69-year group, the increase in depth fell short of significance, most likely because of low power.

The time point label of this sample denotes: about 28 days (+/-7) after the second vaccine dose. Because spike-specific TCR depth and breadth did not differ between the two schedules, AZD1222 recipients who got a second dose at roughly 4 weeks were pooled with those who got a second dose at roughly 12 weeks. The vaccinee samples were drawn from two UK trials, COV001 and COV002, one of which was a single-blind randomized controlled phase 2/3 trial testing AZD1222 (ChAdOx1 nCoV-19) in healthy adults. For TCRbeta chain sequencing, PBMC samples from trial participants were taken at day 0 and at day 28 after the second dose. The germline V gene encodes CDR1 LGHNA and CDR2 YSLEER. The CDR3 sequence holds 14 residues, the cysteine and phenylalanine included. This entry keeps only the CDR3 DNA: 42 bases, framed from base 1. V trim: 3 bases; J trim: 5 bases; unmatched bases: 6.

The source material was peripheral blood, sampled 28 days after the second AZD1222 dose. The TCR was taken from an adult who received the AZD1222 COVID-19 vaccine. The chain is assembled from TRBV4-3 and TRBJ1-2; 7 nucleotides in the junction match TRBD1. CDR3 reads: CASSQLRDSYGYTF. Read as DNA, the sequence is TGCGCCAGCAGCCAGCTTAGGGACAGTTATGGCTACACCTTC.